These 26 T cell receptor beta chains were all obtained from the same sample, sequenced in a study of T cells after somatic rescue of genetic block. The assay was immunoSEQ multiplex PCR, and TCRdb's table has in-frame clones only and misses some. The sample has around 57,000 clones, about 96% seen once; the top ten hold about 0.075%. What was sequenced was peripheral blood mononuclear cells (PBMCs). These receptors were taken from a child younger than two.

V gene TRBV9 combines with J gene TRBJ1-1; no clear D gene. The CDR3 has 14 residues. The germline V and J ends were trimmed by 4 bases and 1 base, with 11 bases remaining between them. The germline V gene encodes CDR1 SGDLS and CDR2 YYNGEE. The DNA of the CDR3 is TGTGCCAGCAGCCTATCGGCCGAGAACACTGAAGCTTTCTTT. Translated, it gives CASSLSAENTEAFF. The full variable domain, completed using reference TRBV9 and TRBJ1-1, is DSGVTQTPKHLITATGQRVTLRCSPRSGDLSVYWYQQSLDQGLQFLIQYYNGEERAKGNILERFSAQQFPDLHSELNLSSLELGDSALYFCASSLSAENTEAFFGQGTRLTVV.

This sequence joins TRBV5-1 and TRBJ2-6, with D unclear. CDR1 SGHRS and CDR2 YFSETQ come from the germline V gene. The CDR3 extends over 15 amino acids. V dropped 1 base and J dropped 2 bases, with 7 bases sitting between them. The CDR3 region is CASSLTEAGANVLTF. CDR3 bases: TGCGCCAGCAGCTTGACAGAAGCTGGGGCCAACGTCCTGACTTTC.

This chain joins TRBV27 and TRBJ2-7, with 9 bases matching TRBD2. The J segment lost 2 bases and the V segment lost 1 base, leaving 3 bases of the junction unmatched. This CDR3 contains 15 residues. Germline-derived CDR1 and CDR2 are MNHEY and SMNVEV (reference sequence). The CDR3 region is CASSLLGLAPYEQYF. DNA for the CDR3: TGTGCCAGCAGTTTATTGGGACTAGCCCCCTACGAGCAGTACTTC.

This chain links TRBV2 with TRBJ1-2; D uncertain. The germline V gene encodes CDR1 SNHLY and CDR2 FYNNEI. The CDR3 loop spans 11 amino acids. Between the trimmed V and J ends, which lost 4 bases and 7 bases, there was a span of 7 bases. The CDR3 DNA reads TGTGCCAGCAGTGCGTCTGGTGGCTACACCTTC. Its protein product is CASSASGGYTF.

This chain uses TRBV20-1 with TRBJ1-2; the D is unclear. This CDR3 has 11 amino acids. Trimming stripped 3 bases from V and 2 bases from J, with 4 bases between. In germline, CDR1 is DFQATT, CDR2 SNEGSKA (reference sequence). The CDR3 is CSASKNYGYTF. CDR3 sequence (DNA): TGCAGTGCTAGCAAAAACTATGGCTACACCTTC.

CDR3 protein: CASSLKGLAGRTSTDTQYF. CDR3 DNA: TGTGCCAGCAGTTTAAAGGGACTAGCGGGAAGAACTAGCACAGATACGCAGTATTTT. The rearrangement links TRBV27 to TRBJ2-3, with 13 bases matching TRBD2. The CDR3 length is 19 residues. Germline V gene lookup returns CDR1 MNHEY and CDR2 SMNVEV (reference sequence). Germline trimming cut 2 bases from V and 0 bases from J; bases unmatched to any gene: 8.

V is TRBV5-4 and J is TRBJ2-3; 8 bases align to TRBD2. This CDR3 has 16 amino acids. Germline trimming cut 3 bases from V and 0 bases from J; bases unmatched to any gene: 6. Germline CDR1 and CDR2: SGHNT and YYREEE (reference sequence). This CDR3 reads CASSWGGGRSTDTQYF. CDR3 in DNA: TGTGCCAGCAGCTGGGGGGGCGGGAGGAGCACAGATACGCAGTATTTT.

CDR3 sequence (DNA): TGTGCCAGCAGTCTGGCACCCCCGGCCATTCAGTACTTC. Its translation: CASSLAPPAIQYF. V and J are TRBV6-1 and TRBJ2-4; D call uncertain. This CDR3 has 13 amino acids. CDR1 and CDR2 (germline): MNHNS, SASEGT. The germline V and J ends were trimmed by 5 bases and 9 bases, with 14 bases remaining between them.

The chain uses TRBV27 and TRBJ2-7; 8 bases agree with TRBD1. Germline CDR1 MNHEY, CDR2 SMNVEV (reference sequence). Losses at the gene ends were 1 base for V and 5 bases for J; bases not matched to a gene: 4. The CDR3 sequence is 14 residues long. As DNA, the CDR3 is TGTGCCAGCAGTTTATTTCAGGGGGCCGACGAGCAGTACTTC. This gives the protein CASSLFQGADEQYF.

There are a few counts of this clone. The chain joins TRBV19 to TRBJ2-7, with 10 bases that match TRBD1. Germline loops: CDR1 LNHDA, CDR2 SQIVND (reference sequence). V dropped 4 bases and J dropped 3; count of bases not matched to a gene: 0. This CDR3 is 13 amino acids long. As DNA, the CDR3 is TGTGCCAGTAGTAGGACAGGGGGCTACGAGCAGTACTTC. The encoded protein is CASSRTGGYEQYF.

The chain combines TRBV9 with TRBJ2-5; a possible D gene is TRBD1 (6 bases). This CDR3 spans 14 amino acids. The V end was cut by 4 bases, the J end by 5 bases, with 15 bases between. The V gene's germline CDR1 is SGDLS and CDR2 YYNGEE. As DNA, the CDR3 is TGTGCCAGCAGCCCCTGGACAGAGGGGGAGACCCAGTACTTC. It specifies CASSPWTEGETQYF.

Here the CDR3 DNA reads TGCGCCAGCAGCTTGGAGCGGGGAGGTGGAAAAAACATTCAGTACTTC. The encoded protein is CASSLERGGGKNIQYF. The V call is TRBV5-1, the J call TRBJ2-4, with 7 bases identical to TRBD2. J was trimmed by 4 bases and V by 0 bases; bases with no gene match: 7. The CDR3 contains 16 residues. The V gene's germline CDR1 is SGHRS and CDR2 YFSETQ.

This sequence joins TRBV4-3 and TRBJ2-3; no definite D call. V lost 1 base to trimming and J lost 4 bases, with 9 bases between them. Germline V gene lookup returns CDR1 LGHNA and CDR2 YSLEER. The CDR3 loop spans 14 amino acids. The CDR3 DNA sequence: TGCGCCAGCAGCCAAGTCGTTACGCCAGATACGCAGTATTTT. Translation gives CASSQVVTPDTQYF.

The chain couples TRBV28 to TRBJ2-1, with D unclear. V was cut by 5 bases and J by 0 bases, with 8 bases left in between. The CDR3 spans 14 residues. Germline V CDR1 and CDR2: MDHEN, SYDVKM. The CDR3 sequence is CASSTTPSYNEQFF. CDR3 in DNA: TGTGCCAGCAGTACGACTCCCTCCTACAATGAGCAGTTCTTC.

This sequence joins TRBV7-2 and TRBJ2-7; a weak D match, TRBD1 (7 bases). This CDR3 is 14 amino acids long. The V gene's germline CDR1 is SGHTA and CDR2 FQGNSA. V shed 4 bases and J shed 4 bases, with 14 bases lying between them. In DNA, the CDR3 is TGTGCCAGCAGCTCCCGACAGGGAGGATACGAGCAGTACTTC. Residues: CASSSRQGGYEQYF.

This sequence joins TRBV7-2 and TRBJ2-7, with 10 positions matching TRBD1. In germline, CDR1 is SGHTA, CDR2 FQGNSA. The CDR3 is made up of 14 amino acids. The J segment lost 0 bases and the V segment lost 4 bases, leaving 0 bases of the junction unmatched. CDR3 sequence: CASSWTGGSYEQYF. The CDR3 DNA sequence: TGTGCCAGCAGCTGGACAGGGGGCTCCTACGAGCAGTACTTC.

The genes are TRBV6-5 and TRBJ1-1; 9 bases are a match to TRBD1. Trimming cost V 2 bases and J 3 bases; bases outside gene matches: 1. The length of the CDR3 is 14 residues. Germline V gene sequence: CDR1 MNHEY, CDR2 SVGAGI. DNA for the CDR3: TGTGCCAGCAGTTACAGGACAGGGGACACTGAAGCTTTCTTT. Translating gives CASSYRTGDTEAFF.

This clone was seen a single time. The chain has TRBV5-6 and TRBJ1-2; D is possibly TRBD1 (6 bases). Trimming cost V 5 bases and J 3 bases, with 17 bases left between them. The germline gives CDR1 SGHDT, CDR2 YYEEEE. This CDR3 spans 15 amino acids. The CDR3 DNA reads as TGTGCCAGCAGAGCCGTTCGGGGGGCACACTATGGCTACACCTTC. Encoded protein: CASRAVRGAHYGYTF.

V and J are TRBV27 and TRBJ2-7, with 12 bases aligning to TRBD2. The V gene end was trimmed by 5 bases and the J gene end by 0 bases; junction bases not matched to a gene: 8. CDR3 length: 17 amino acids. Germline CDR1 is MNHEY and CDR2 is SMNVEV (reference sequence). The CDR3 DNA reads as TGTGCCAGCAGTGACCTTAAACTAGCGGGAGGCTCCTACGAGCAGTACTTC. Encoded protein: CASSDLKLAGGSYEQYF.

The J gene is TRBJ2-3, the V gene TRBV5-8; the D gene is possibly TRBD2 (6 bases). CDR1 is SGHTS, CDR2 YDEGEE, per germline. This CDR3 contains 15 residues. V lost 1 base and J lost 6, with 15 bases in between. The CDR3 spells CASSLWPLTSDTQYF. CDR3 in DNA: TGTGCCAGCAGCTTGTGGCCTCTCACTAGCGATACGCAGTATTTT.

The V and J genes are TRBV29-1 and TRBJ2-7, with no clear D. Germline CDR1 and CDR2: SQVTM and ANQGSEA. This CDR3 is 11 amino acids long. Trimming left V 2 bases short and J 0 bases short, with 2 bases between. This chain's CDR3 is CSVESSYEQYF. CDR3 in DNA: TGCAGCGTTGAATCCTCCTACGAGCAGTACTTC.

The chain joins TRBV30 to TRBJ1-6; D not certain. This CDR3 has 14 residues. CDR1 GTSNPN and CDR2 SVGIG come from the germline V gene (reference sequence). Trimming took 1 base from V and 5 from J, leaving 9 bases between them. DNA of the CDR3: TGTGCCTGGAGTGCCGGACGGGATAATTCACCCCTCCACTTT. Its protein product is CAWSAGRDNSPLHF. The full variable domain, in which reference TRBV30 and TRBJ1-6 provide the parts outside the CDR3, is SQTIHQWPATLVQPVGSPLSLECTVEGTSNPNLYWYRQAAGRGLQLLFYSVGIGQISSEVPQNLSASRPQDRQFILSSKKLLLSDSGFYLCAWSAGRDNSPLHFGNGTRLTVT.

The CDR3 bases are TGTGCCAGCAGCTTGGATGGGTCCTACGAGCAGTACTTC. It translates to CASSLDGSYEQYF. The chain links TRBV13 to TRBJ2-7, with D uncertain. This CDR3 spans 13 amino acids. CDR1 and CDR2 (germline): PRHDT, FYEKMQ (reference sequence). Deletions cut 3 bases from V and 1 base from J, with 7 bases between.

The J gene is TRBJ2-3, the V gene TRBV4-2, with unresolved D. This CDR3 spans 15 amino acids. V was trimmed by 1 base and J by 2 bases, leaving 10 bases between them. Per the germline V gene, CDR1 is LGHNA and CDR2 is YNFKEQ. CDR3 sequence: CASSQVSVYTDTQYF. The CDR3 DNA follows: TGTGCCAGCAGCCAAGTAAGCGTCTACACAGATACGCAGTATTTT.

The sample holds a few counts of this clone. The chain employs TRBV23-1 and TRBJ2-7; 7 bases line up with TRBD1. TRBV23-1 is an open reading frame whose function is uncertain. V lost 0 bases and J lost 2; bases outside the gene matches: 7. The CDR3 runs to 16 residues. The CDR3 DNA follows: TGCGCCAGCAGTCAATCTATGAGGACAGGCCCCTACGAGCAGTACTTC. Its translation is CASSQSMRTGPYEQYF.

The chain joins TRBV4-3 to TRBJ1-1, with 9 bases identical to TRBD1. This CDR3 is built from 14 residues. The V and J ends lost 4 bases and 2 bases, in that order; junction bases with no gene match: 2. CDR1 is LGHNA, CDR2 YSLEER, per germline. Here the CDR3 DNA reads TGCGCCAGCAGCCCCACAGGGGGCAACACTGAAGCTTTCTTT. Amino acids: CASSPTGGNTEAFF.